The rows below give T cell receptor beta chains drawn from one sample of a study of blood T cell repertoires in COVID-19. The method was immunoSEQ multiplex PCR; TCRdb's version includes in-frame clones alone and lacks a portion of them. The repertoire holds over 150,000 clones, with around nine tenths as singletons. Material for sequencing was peripheral blood. Every receptor here comes from a man aged 50-59 years with acute or convalescent COVID-19. Each CDR3 is given with its conserved first and last residue. The order of the fields is J gene, V gene, D gene, clone size, CDR3 protein, CDR3 DNA. A D gene is named only where the DNA matches it firmly. A row's size may be missing; if present it is once, few, many or a size class.

j_gene: TRBJ1-1; v_gene: TRBV7-9; d_gene: .; abundance: once; CDR3aa: CASSLNRNTEAFF; CDR3nt: TGTGCCAGCAGCTTAAATCGGAACACTGAAGCTTTCTTT
j_gene: TRBJ1-6; v_gene: TRBV18; d_gene: TRBD1; abundance: .; CDR3aa: CASSDRGSNSPLHF; CDR3nt: TGTGCCAGCTCAGACAGGGGTTCTAATTCACCCCTCCACTTT
j_gene: TRBJ2-7; v_gene: TRBV9; d_gene: TRBD2; abundance: once; CDR3aa: CASSVAGTSGSYEQYF; CDR3nt: TGTGCCAGCAGCGTAGCCGGGACTAGCGGGAGCTACGAGCAGTACTTC
j_gene: TRBJ2-1; v_gene: TRBV9; d_gene: .; abundance: .; CDR3aa: CASSKTRAESEQFF; CDR3nt: TGTGCCAGCAGTAAGACGCGGGCCGAATCCGAGCAGTTCTTC
j_gene: TRBJ2-2; v_gene: TRBV21-1; d_gene: .; abundance: .; CDR3aa: CASSKSKNTGELFF; CDR3nt: TGTGCCAGCAGCAAGAGCAAGAACACCGGGGAGCTGTTTTTT
j_gene: TRBJ1-5; v_gene: TRBV19; d_gene: .; abundance: .; CDR3aa: CASRSILGGQPQHF; CDR3nt: TGTGCCAGTAGGAGTATCCTGGGAGGTCAGCCCCAGCATTTT
j_gene: TRBJ2-1; v_gene: TRBV10-2; d_gene: TRBD2; abundance: .; CDR3aa: CASSQGGRAEMYNEQFF; CDR3nt: TGCGCCAGCAGTCAGGGCGGGAGGGCCGAGATGTACAATGAGCAGTTCTTC
j_gene: TRBJ1-1; v_gene: TRBV28; d_gene: .; abundance: .; CDR3aa: CASSLSTLNTEAFF; CDR3nt: TGTGCCAGCAGCCTCAGTACGCTGAACACTGAAGCTTTCTTT
j_gene: TRBJ2-5; v_gene: TRBV7-4; d_gene: TRBD2; abundance: .; CDR3aa: CARGTSASQETQYF; CDR3nt: TGTGCCAGGGGGACTAGCGCAAGCCAAGAGACCCAGTACTTC
j_gene: TRBJ1-4; v_gene: TRBV9; d_gene: .; abundance: .; CDR3aa: CASSPGGNEKLFF; CDR3nt: TGTGCCAGCAGCCCCGGGGGTAATGAAAAACTGTTTTTT
j_gene: TRBJ1-5; v_gene: TRBV11-3; d_gene: TRBD1; abundance: .; CDR3aa: CASSGMTGGFSNQPQHF; CDR3nt: TGTGCCAGCAGCGGTATGACAGGGGGCTTTAGCAATCAGCCCCAGCATTTT
j_gene: TRBJ2-3; v_gene: TRBV10-2; d_gene: .; abundance: .; CDR3aa: CASSEWGVADTQYF; CDR3nt: TGCGCCAGCAGTGAATGGGGAGTCGCAGATACGCAGTATTTT
j_gene: TRBJ1-4; v_gene: TRBV9; d_gene: TRBD1; abundance: once; CDR3aa: CASSFTTGGGEKLFF; CDR3nt: TGTGCCAGCAGCTTCACTACAGGGGGCGGTGAAAAACTGTTTTTT
j_gene: TRBJ1-5; v_gene: TRBV6-4; d_gene: TRBD1; abundance: .; CDR3aa: CARQPGQENQPQHF; CDR3nt: TGTGCCAGGCAACCGGGACAGGAGAATCAGCCCCAGCATTTT
j_gene: TRBJ1-6; v_gene: TRBV11-2; d_gene: TRBD1; abundance: .; CDR3aa: CASSQETGWMNNSPLHF; CDR3nt: TGTGCCAGCAGCCAGGAGACAGGGTGGATGAATAATTCACCCCTCCACTTT
j_gene: TRBJ2-1; v_gene: TRBV9; d_gene: TRBD2; abundance: .; CDR3aa: CASSETSGRFLNEQFF; CDR3nt: TGTGCCAGCAGCGAGACTAGCGGGAGGTTTCTGAATGAGCAGTTCTTC
j_gene: TRBJ1-5; v_gene: TRBV10-1; d_gene: TRBD1; abundance: .; CDR3aa: CASSEGKGAGQGAWNQPQHF; CDR3nt: TGCGCCAGCAGTGAAGGTAAAGGCGCGGGACAGGGGGCGTGGAATCAGCCCCAGCATTTT
j_gene: TRBJ2-3; v_gene: TRBV28; d_gene: TRBD2; abundance: .; CDR3aa: CASSRTSGGPSTDTQYF; CDR3nt: TGTGCCAGCAGCCGGACTAGCGGGGGGCCTAGCACAGATACGCAGTATTTT
j_gene: TRBJ1-6; v_gene: TRBV4-2; d_gene: .; abundance: .; CDR3aa: CASSQDWLDNSPLHF; CDR3nt: TGTGCCAGCAGCCAAGATTGGCTCGATAATTCACCCCTCCACTTT
j_gene: TRBJ1-1; v_gene: TRBV6-5; d_gene: .; abundance: .; CDR3aa: CASSYGRELGTEAFF; CDR3nt: TGTGCCAGCAGTTACGGGAGGGAGCTAGGGACTGAAGCTTTCTTT
j_gene: TRBJ1-4; v_gene: TRBV7-9; d_gene: .; abundance: once; CDR3aa: CASSLRGTNEKLFF; CDR3nt: TGTGCCAGCAGTCTCAGGGGAACTAATGAAAAACTGTTTTTT
j_gene: TRBJ2-7; v_gene: TRBV19; d_gene: TRBD2; abundance: .; CDR3aa: CASSIDRGPPGGCHEQYF; CDR3nt: TGTGCCAGTAGTATAGATCGGGGCCCCCCGGGAGGGTGCCACGAGCAGTACTTC
j_gene: TRBJ2-3; v_gene: TRBV28; d_gene: TRBD2; abundance: .; CDR3aa: CASSMGLAGGGDTQYF; CDR3nt: TGTGCCAGCAGTATGGGACTAGCGGGAGGTGGCGATACGCAGTATTTT
j_gene: TRBJ2-5; v_gene: TRBV28; d_gene: TRBD1; abundance: .; CDR3aa: CASSLPDRAETQYF; CDR3nt: TGTGCCAGCAGTTTACCCGACAGGGCAGAGACCCAGTACTTC
j_gene: TRBJ2-3; v_gene: TRBV9; d_gene: TRBD1; abundance: .; CDR3aa: CASSPRGQSTDTQYF; CDR3nt: TGTGCCAGCAGCCCCCGGGGACAGAGCACAGATACGCAGTATTTT
j_gene: TRBJ2-3; v_gene: TRBV28; d_gene: .; abundance: once; CDR3aa: CASSGQFGDTQYF; CDR3nt: TGTGCCAGCAGCGGACAGTTCGGAGATACGCAGTATTTT
j_gene: TRBJ1-1; v_gene: TRBV20-1; d_gene: .; abundance: .; CDR3aa: CSARVSVEAFF; CDR3nt: TGCAGTGCTAGAGTCTCGGTAGAAGCTTTCTTT
j_gene: TRBJ2-5; v_gene: TRBV10-3; d_gene: TRBD2; abundance: .; CDR3aa: CAISLAGGPQETQYF; CDR3nt: TGTGCCATCAGTCTAGCGGGAGGACCACAAGAGACCCAGTACTTC
j_gene: TRBJ2-3; v_gene: TRBV9; d_gene: .; abundance: .; CDR3aa: CASSPHRASSTDTQYF; CDR3nt: TGTGCCAGCAGCCCCCACAGGGCCTCTAGCACAGATACGCAGTATTTT
j_gene: TRBJ1-6; v_gene: TRBV19; d_gene: TRBD1; abundance: .; CDR3aa: CASSRTGGLNSPLHF; CDR3nt: TGTGCCAGTAGTAGGACAGGGGGCCTTAATTCACCCCTCCACTTT
j_gene: TRBJ2-1; v_gene: TRBV6-1; d_gene: TRBD2; abundance: .; CDR3aa: CASSGQTSGGYNEQFF; CDR3nt: TGTGCCAGCAGTGGGCAGACTAGCGGGGGCTACAATGAGCAGTTCTTC
j_gene: TRBJ1-2; v_gene: TRBV10-3; d_gene: TRBD1; abundance: .; CDR3aa: CAISETRDRGHGYTF; CDR3nt: TGTGCCATCAGTGAGACCCGGGACAGGGGGCATGGCTACACCTTC
j_gene: TRBJ2-5; v_gene: TRBV5-6; d_gene: TRBD2; abundance: .; CDR3aa: CASSSAGGAGETQYF; CDR3nt: TGTGCCAGCAGCTCCGCGGGGGGGGCCGGAGAGACCCAGTACTTC
j_gene: TRBJ2-1; v_gene: TRBV7-6; d_gene: .; abundance: .; CDR3aa: CASSRISYNEQFF; CDR3nt: TGTGCCAGCAGCCGAATCAGCTACAATGAGCAGTTCTTC
j_gene: TRBJ1-5; v_gene: TRBV28; d_gene: .; abundance: .; CDR3aa: CASSARAGRQPQHF; CDR3nt: TGTGCCAGCAGTGCCCGCGCAGGGCGGCAGCCCCAGCATTTT
j_gene: TRBJ2-1; v_gene: TRBV15; d_gene: .; abundance: .; CDR3aa: CATRVVGSSYNEQFF; CDR3nt: TGTGCCACCAGAGTAGTGGGGAGCTCCTACAATGAGCAGTTCTTC
j_gene: TRBJ1-4; v_gene: TRBV11-2; d_gene: .; abundance: .; CDR3aa: CASSLAHRELFF; CDR3nt: TGTGCCAGCAGCTTAGCGCACAGGGAACTGTTTTTT
j_gene: TRBJ2-1; v_gene: TRBV12-2; d_gene: .; abundance: .; CDR3aa: CASRSIWTGEVGEQFF; CDR3nt: TGTGCAAGTCGCTCAATTTGGACAGGAGAGGTGGGTGAGCAGTTCTTC
j_gene: TRBJ2-4; v_gene: TRBV10-2; d_gene: TRBD2; abundance: .; CDR3aa: CASSDQRGIENIQYF; CDR3nt: TGCGCCAGCAGTGATCAGCGGGGTATAGAAAACATTCAGTACTTC
j_gene: TRBJ1-1; v_gene: TRBV11-3; d_gene: TRBD1; abundance: .; CDR3aa: CASSFLNHWDREPGNTEAFF; CDR3nt: TGTGCCAGCAGCTTTCTAAACCACTGGGACAGGGAACCAGGGAACACTGAAGCTTTCTTT
j_gene: TRBJ2-4; v_gene: TRBV5-4; d_gene: .; abundance: .; CDR3aa: CASSLDQNLPTYF; CDR3nt: TGTGCCAGCAGCTTGGACCAAAACCTCCCTACTTACTTC
j_gene: TRBJ2-7; v_gene: TRBV27; d_gene: .; abundance: .; CDR3aa: CASATRGTYEQYF; CDR3nt: TGTGCCAGCGCTACAAGGGGCACCTACGAGCAGTACTTC
j_gene: TRBJ2-7; v_gene: TRBV27; d_gene: TRBD1; abundance: .; CDR3aa: CASSKGQGYEQYF; CDR3nt: TGTGCCAGCAGTAAGGGACAGGGATACGAGCAGTACTTC
j_gene: TRBJ2-2; v_gene: TRBV4-1; d_gene: TRBD2; abundance: .; CDR3aa: CASRKTTSGAGELFF; CDR3nt: TGCGCCAGCAGGAAAACGACTAGCGGGGCCGGGGAGCTGTTTTTT
j_gene: TRBJ1-5; v_gene: TRBV6-5; d_gene: .; abundance: once; CDR3aa: CASSYWGGRDQPQHF; CDR3nt: TGTGCCAGCAGTTACTGGGGGGGAAGAGATCAGCCCCAGCATTTT
j_gene: TRBJ2-7; v_gene: TRBV11-2; d_gene: .; abundance: .; CDR3aa: CASSSYRGTAYEQYF; CDR3nt: TGTGCCAGCAGCTCCTATCGGGGGACCGCCTACGAGCAGTACTTC
j_gene: TRBJ1-2; v_gene: TRBV28; d_gene: TRBD1; abundance: .; CDR3aa: CASQTGGLLGYTF; CDR3nt: TGTGCCAGCCAGACAGGGGGGTTGCTTGGCTACACCTTC
j_gene: TRBJ1-4; v_gene: TRBV27; d_gene: .; abundance: .; CDR3aa: CASSFRGLSTNEKLFF; CDR3nt: TGTGCCAGCAGTTTTAGGGGATTATCAACTAATGAAAAACTGTTTTTT
j_gene: TRBJ2-7; v_gene: TRBV18; d_gene: .; abundance: .; CDR3aa: CASSPRAVSYEQYF; CDR3nt: TGTGCCAGCTCACCACGGGCCGTTTCCTACGAGCAGTACTTC
j_gene: TRBJ2-3; v_gene: TRBV7-9; d_gene: TRBD2; abundance: .; CDR3aa: CASSLESTSVTDTQYF; CDR3nt: TGTGCCAGCAGCTTAGAGTCGACTAGCGTCACAGATACGCAGTATTTT
j_gene: TRBJ2-3; v_gene: TRBV28; d_gene: .; abundance: .; CDR3aa: CASSLRDTGTDTQYF; CDR3nt: TGTGCCAGCAGTCTCCGGGACACGGGGACAGATACGCAGTATTTT
j_gene: TRBJ1-2; v_gene: TRBV13; d_gene: TRBD1; abundance: .; CDR3aa: CASSLWDRAGYTF; CDR3nt: TGTGCCAGCAGCTTATGGGACAGGGCTGGCTACACCTTC
j_gene: TRBJ2-2; v_gene: TRBV25-1; d_gene: .; abundance: .; CDR3aa: CASSEVSNTGELFF; CDR3nt: TGTGCCAGCAGTGAAGTCTCGAACACCGGGGAGCTGTTTTTT